These T cell receptor beta chains were read from a single sample in a study of vaccination effects on CD4 cells after COVID-19. Clones were sequenced by immunoSEQ multiplex PCR, and TCRdb holds only the in-frame ones, with some missing. Of some 40,000 clones listed, 55% to 75% are singletons. Their specific antigens are unknown. Sequenced here: CD4+ T cells from PBMCs cultured with HCoV-NL63 spike peptides, sampled before COVID-19 vaccination. These receptors all come from a human donor who had a prior SARS-CoV-2 infection. Both conserved end residues are part of each CDR3. Each record gives: clone size, CDR3 length, J gene, D gene, V gene, CDR3 protein, CDR3 DNA. The D gene is left open where the match is weak. Clone size is stated in some rows and not others, as once, few, many or a class when expanded.

.,14,TRBJ2-5,.,TRBV10-2,CASRTNRAGETQYF,TGCGCCAGCAGGACGAACAGGGCCGGGGAGACCCAGTACTTC
.,12,TRBJ2-2,.,TRBV12-3/TRBV12-4,CASSRGTGELFF,TGTGCCAGCAGCCGCGGGACCGGGGAGCTGTTTTTT
.,15,TRBJ2-6,.,TRBV11-2,CASSQTEAGANVLTF,TGTGCCAGCAGCCAGACGGAGGCTGGGGCCAACGTCCTGACTTTC
few,14,TRBJ1-1,.,TRBV6-5,CATTRGGANTEAFF,TGTGCCACGACCCGGGGGGGGGCGAACACTGAAGCTTTCTTT
.,14,TRBJ2-1,TRBD1,TRBV5-4,CASSGGQGYNEQFF,TGTGCCAGCAGCGGAGGACAGGGTTACAATGAGCAGTTCTTC
.,12,TRBJ2-7,.,TRBV5-1,CASRRDSYEQYF,TGCGCCAGCAGGCGGGACTCCTACGAGCAGTACTTC
.,16,TRBJ1-5,TRBD1,TRBV6-2/TRBV6-3,CASSLFRGRGNQPQHF,TGTGCCAGCAGTCTATTCAGGGGGCGCGGCAATCAGCCCCAGCATTTT
few,16,TRBJ2-3,.,TRBV2,CASNPAGLPSTDTQYF,TGTGCCAGCAACCCCGCGGGGCTACCTAGCACAGATACGCAGTATTTT
few,16,TRBJ2-1,TRBD2,TRBV5-4,CASSPGTSGLGNEQFF,TGTGCCAGCAGCCCAGGGACTAGCGGGTTAGGTAATGAGCAGTTCTTC
.,13,TRBJ1-6,.,TRBV7-2,CASSLGWGSPLHF,TGTGCCAGCAGCTTAGGTTGGGGTTCACCCCTCCACTTT
.,14,TRBJ2-1,.,TRBV28,CASSFASTNNEQFF,TGTGCCAGCAGCTTTGCCTCCACGAACAATGAGCAGTTCTTC
.,14,TRBJ2-7,.,TRBV7-8,CASSLRDDSYEQYF,TGTGCCAGCAGCCTACGGGACGACTCCTACGAGCAGTACTTC
.,16,TRBJ2-7,.,TRBV5-1,CASSLAPGPSSYEQYF,TGCGCCAGCAGCTTGGCCCCAGGCCCGAGCTCCTACGAGCAGTACTTC
.,11,TRBJ1-1,.,TRBV7-9,CASSLLGEAFF,TGTGCCAGCAGCTTATTAGGTGAAGCTTTCTTT
.,15,TRBJ1-2,.,TRBV6-6,CASSLVQGANYGYTF,TGTGCCAGCAGTTTAGTACAGGGAGCTAACTATGGCTACACCTTC
.,17,TRBJ2-1,TRBD2,TRBV19,CASSRDQRGSGRVEQFF,TGTGCCAGTAGTAGAGACCAGCGGGGTAGCGGGAGGGTCGAGCAGTTCTTC
.,16,TRBJ2-1,.,TRBV5-1,CASSLVPGTSYNEQFF,TGCGCCAGCAGCTTGGTTCCGGGGACCTCCTACAATGAGCAGTTCTTC
.,17,TRBJ2-3,TRBD2,TRBV7-2,CASSFFTSGGAADTQYF,TGTGCCAGCAGCTTCTTTACTAGCGGGGGGGCGGCGGATACGCAGTATTTT
.,11,TRBJ1-1,.,TRBV18,CASSPVAEAFF,TGTGCCAGCTCACCCGTCGCTGAAGCTTTCTTT
.,15,TRBJ2-4,.,TRBV9,CASSVDRLAKNIQYF,TGTGCCAGCAGCGTTGACAGGTTAGCCAAAAACATTCAGTACTTC
.,17,TRBJ1-5,.,TRBV21-1,CASSKIGGRCLNQPQHF,TGTGCCAGCAGCAAAATCGGGGGTAGGTGCCTCAATCAGCCCCAGCATTTT
.,12,TRBJ1-1,.,TRBV7-8,CASSPRPTEAFF,TGTGCCAGCAGCCCCCGCCCCACTGAAGCTTTCTTT
.,14,TRBJ1-4,.,TRBV24-1,CATSDPRQGGQLFF,TGTGCCACCAGTGATCCCCGGCAGGGAGGACAACTGTTTTTT
.,15,TRBJ2-3,.,TRBV5-1,CASNYQSVGADTQYF,TGCGCCAGCAACTACCAGTCCGTTGGGGCAGATACGCAGTATTTT
.,14,TRBJ1-2,.,TRBV6-5,CASSYSRGGYGYTF,TGTGCCAGCAGTTACTCGAGGGGGGGTTATGGCTACACCTTC
.,13,TRBJ1-4,.,TRBV12-3/TRBV12-4,CASRPDPDEKLFF,TGTGCCAGCAGACCCGACCCCGATGAAAAACTGTTTTTT
.,15,TRBJ1-2,.,TRBV4-2,CASSQDWNREHGYTF,TGTGCCAGCAGCCAAGATTGGAACAGGGAGCATGGCTACACCTTC
.,15,TRBJ1-2,.,TRBV7-8,CASSLAPRGNYGYTF,TGTGCCAGCAGCTTAGCTCCCAGGGGTAACTATGGCTACACCTTC
.,16,TRBJ1-3,.,TRBV21-1,CASSKIERAGGNTIYF,TGTGCCAGCAGCAAGATAGAGAGGGCTGGTGGAAACACCATATATTTT
.,12,TRBJ1-1,.,TRBV12-3/TRBV12-4,CASSQQGGKAFF,TGTGCCAGCAGCCAACAGGGCGGGAAAGCTTTCTTT
few,15,TRBJ2-5,TRBD2,TRBV2,CASSVEAGYGETQYF,TGTGCCAGCAGTGTGGAAGCGGGGTACGGAGAGACCCAGTACTTC
few,14,TRBJ1-3,.,TRBV30,CAWSTIPSGNTIYF,TGTGCCTGGAGTACGATCCCCTCTGGAAACACCATATATTTT
.,16,TRBJ2-7,TRBD1,TRBV5-1,CASSYLGGLSSYEQYF,TGCGCCAGCAGCTACCTAGGGGGCCTTAGCTCCTACGAGCAGTACTTC
.,16,TRBJ1-2,TRBD1,TRBV6-5,CASSYIRTGGTYGYTF,TGTGCCAGCAGTTATATTCGGACAGGGGGCACCTATGGCTACACCTTC
few,15,TRBJ2-3,TRBD2,TRBV2,CASRAGTSDTDTQYF,TGTGCCAGCAGGGCCGGGACTAGCGACACAGATACGCAGTATTTT
.,14,TRBJ2-3,.,TRBV6-5,CASSYLSAGDTQYF,TGTGCCAGCAGTTACCTTTCGGCTGGGGATACGCAGTATTTT
.,13,TRBJ2-5,.,TRBV7-9,CASSSQNDRTQYF,TGTGCCAGCAGCTCGCAAAACGACAGGACCCAGTACTTC
.,15,TRBJ2-1,.,TRBV7-2,CASSLNRVSRNEQFF,TGTGCCAGCAGCTTAAACAGGGTAAGTCGGAATGAGCAGTTCTTC
.,15,TRBJ1-4,.,TRBV19,CASSIDPQSVDKLFF,TGTGCCAGTAGTATAGATCCACAGTCAGTTGACAAACTGTTTTTT
.,16,TRBJ2-2,TRBD2,TRBV5-4,CASSLGLATNTGELFF,TGTGCCAGCAGCCTGGGACTAGCGACTAACACCGGGGAGCTGTTTTTT
.,15,TRBJ2-7,.,TRBV9,CASSVADGPDYEQYF,TGTGCCAGCAGCGTAGCAGACGGACCAGACTACGAGCAGTACTTC
once,13,TRBJ1-5,.,TRBV19,CASSIAKHQPQHF,TGTGCCAGTAGTATAGCAAAACATCAGCCCCAGCATTTT
.,15,TRBJ2-1,TRBD1,TRBV7-3,CASSSTRDRGDEQFF,TGTGCCAGCAGCTCCACCCGGGACAGGGGCGATGAGCAGTTCTTC
.,13,TRBJ2-5,.,TRBV5-8,CASSFQGEETQYF,TGTGCCAGCAGCTTCCAGGGAGAAGAGACCCAGTACTTC
.,14,TRBJ1-1,TRBD1,TRBV6-5,CASSYGQASSKAFF,TGTGCCAGCAGTTACGGACAGGCTTCCTCGAAAGCTTTCTTT
few,13,TRBJ2-5,.,TRBV20-1,CSASRSEVETQYF,TGCAGTGCTAGTAGGAGCGAGGTAGAGACCCAGTACTTC
.,13,TRBJ2-5,.,TRBV4-1,CASSQDAYKTQYF,TGCGCCAGCAGCCAAGATGCATATAAGACCCAGTACTTC
few,14,TRBJ2-2,TRBD1,TRBV5-4,CASSRDRLTGELFF,TGTGCCAGCAGCCGGGACAGGTTGACCGGGGAGCTGTTTTTT
.,14,TRBJ2-7,.,TRBV7-8,CASSLNRDSNEQYF,TGTGCCAGCAGCTTAAACAGGGATAGCAACGAGCAGTACTTC
.,15,TRBJ1-4,.,TRBV4-3,CASSQEPMGDEKLFF,TGCGCCAGCAGCCAAGAACCGATGGGGGATGAAAAACTGTTTTTT
.,13,TRBJ1-2,.,TRBV6-5,CASSYSGLRGYTF,TGTGCCAGCAGTTACTCGGGGTTGCGGGGCTACACCTTC
.,12,TRBJ2-5,.,TRBV5-1,CASSRHQETQYF,TGCGCCAGCAGCCGGCACCAAGAGACCCAGTACTTC
.,15,TRBJ2-7,.,TRBV3-1/TRBV3-2,CASSRTGSRAYEQYF,TGTGCCAGCAGTCGCACAGGGTCGCGGGCCTACGAGCAGTACTTC
.,15,TRBJ1-2,TRBD1,TRBV7-2,CASSLGWDSNYGYTF,TGTGCCAGCAGCTTAGGTTGGGACAGTAACTATGGCTACACCTTC
.,16,TRBJ1-2,TRBD1,TRBV4-1,CASSQTIGQGFYGYTF,TGCGCCAGCAGCCAAACTATAGGACAGGGCTTCTATGGCTACACCTTC
many,14,TRBJ2-1,.,TRBV7-9,CASSARTIGVEQFF,TGTGCCAGCAGCGCTCGGACAATAGGTGTTGAGCAGTTCTTC
few,18,TRBJ2-2,TRBD2,TRBV25-1,CASSELGLAGANTGELFF,TGTGCCAGCAGTGAATTGGGACTAGCGGGGGCGAACACCGGGGAGCTGTTTTTT
few,11,TRBJ1-2,.,TRBV2,CASSLDYGYTF,TGTGCCAGCAGTCTGGACTATGGCTACACCTTC
.,14,TRBJ2-1,.,TRBV19,CASSGRLGHNEQFF,TGTGCCAGTAGCGGCAGACTGGGGCACAATGAGCAGTTCTTC